This TCR beta chain was sequenced during a study of CD8+CD57+ T cells in acquired aplastic anemia. Patients sequenced had flow cytometry evidence of CD8+CD57+ cell expansion. The template for TCR beta VDJ and CDR3 sequence profiling was genomic DNA. TCRdb re-called the reads through MiXCR, storing one row per CDR3 protein. Counted here are over 150,000 distinct CDR3 sequences, about three fifths occurring once; the ten biggest clones make up approximately 42%. As for this clonotype: The junction departs from the called germline gene at one end, perhaps through a read error.

This CDR3 region has 13 residues. Germline loops: CDR1 SGHTA, CDR2 FQGTGA. The sequence derives from a human donor with aplastic anemia. The V and J genes are TRBV7-3 and TRBJ1-1; D uncertain. Sequenced sample: sorted CD4+, CD8+, or CD8+CD57+ T cells (not recorded which) from PBMCs. Here the CDR3 reads CASSFSGFTEASF. CDR3 nucleotide sequence: TGTGCCAGCAGCTTCTCGGGTTTCACTGAAGCTTCCTTT.